This T cell receptor (beta chain) was retrieved from a study of human T cells and chemical hapten exposure. Trimming shortened V by 0 bases and J by 2 bases, and 11 bases separated the two germline ends. The CDR3 has 15 amino acids. The germline V gene has CDR1 SGDLS and CDR2 YYNGEE. Time point described: healthy volunteer bleed at 2 weeks. Unfractionated whole blood served as the source for total RNA extraction. TCRdb called the RACE reads again in MiXCR, with one record for every CDR3 protein. The sample contains 130,000 or so distinct CDR3 sequences, about 8.2% of which appear only once. The sequence was obtained from a male donor in good health. Some clones in this sample may be carry-over from other donors' samples. The sample taken for sequencing was whole blood. V and J are TRBV9 and TRBJ2-5, with D maybe TRBD1 (6 bases). For the CDR3, the DNA is TGTGCCAGCAGCGTAGGACAGGCGTCACAAGAGACCCAGTACTTC. Its protein product is CASSVGQASQETQYF.